The T cell receptor beta chain under discussion was sequenced for a study of blood T cell repertoires in COVID-19. The overall study: The cDNA or gDNA used as material had been derived from T cells, B-cell-depleted T cells, or PBMCs.

The table came from immunoSEQ multiplex PCR; TCRdb's copy has only in-frame clones and leaves some out. The data hold over 200,000 clones, with roughly 80% observed a single time. Sequencing input: peripheral blood. This TCR was sampled from a human donor in a cohort sampled during active COVID-19.

CDR3 in DNA: TGTGCCAGTAGTTCGGGACTAGCGGGTTCTTCCTACGAGCAGTACTTC. It yields the protein CASSSGLAGSSYEQYF. The chain combines TRBV19 with TRBJ2-7; 12 nucleotides line up with TRBD2. Germline V CDR1 and CDR2: LNHDA, SQIVND (reference sequence). With 5 bases clipped from V and 1 base from J, the junction kept 6 bases outside the gene matches. The CDR3 spans 16 residues.